Below, 3 T cell receptor beta chains from the same sample are listed, as sequenced in a study of T-cell memory formation after mild COVID-19. From the 5' RACE reads, TCRdb called clonotypes with MiXCR, one entry per CDR3 protein. The repertoire has 300,000 to 350,000 distinct CDR3 sequences, around an eighth of them found once; the top ten carry roughly a fifth. Material for sequencing was PBMCs or a T cell subset sorted from them (not recorded which). The receptor source for this set is a man between 18 and 29 years old who had mild COVID-19 (a few samples of this study predate the infection). Cell type and time point are not known.

Here the CDR3 reads CASSLAVGGDFPDTQYF. The CDR3 region has the DNA TGTGCCAGCAGCTTAGCGGTGGGGGGGGACTTCCCAGATACGCAGTATTTT. This rearrangement joins TRBV7-2 to TRBJ2-3, with TRBD2 matching over 7 bases. The CDR3 extends over 17 amino acids. V shed 0 bases, J shed 4 bases, and the junction held 10 bases outside the gene matches. The germline V gene encodes CDR1 SGHTA and CDR2 FQGNSA.

The chain joins TRBV25-1 to TRBJ1-1; the D is unclear. With 4 bases removed from V and 8 bases from J, the gap between germline ends came to 11 bases. The CDR3 consists of 12 residues. Germline V gene sequence: CDR1 MGHDK, CDR2 SYGVNS. The CDR3: CASSAWTREAFF. CDR3 coding DNA: TGTGCCAGCAGTGCCTGGACTCGAGAAGCTTTCTTT.

This clonotype was seen ten or more times. V gene TRBV7-2 combines with J gene TRBJ2-5; unclear D gene. The CDR3 sequence is 14 residues long. The germline V gene encodes CDR1 SGHTA and CDR2 FQGNSA. V was shortened by 1 base and J by 1 base, with 7 bases between the two germline ends. In DNA, the CDR3 is TGTGCCAGCAGCTTAGTTGTATTCCAAGAGACCCAGTACTTC. Amino acid sequence: CASSLVVFQETQYF.